This T cell receptor beta chain was found in a study of T cells after yellow fever vaccination. Study-wide results and limits: Contamination of FACS-sorted repertoires by abundant clonotypes from the bulk population could occur. Across the CD4 and CD8 compartments, a small share of clonotypes was present in both. Sequencing of sorted memory subsets on day 0 failed to detect almost all vaccine-responding clonotypes.

From the 5' RACE reads, TCRdb called clonotypes with MiXCR, one entry per CDR3 protein. The table records under 50,000 distinct CDR3 sequences, more than 6% of them present only once. This receptor was obtained from a man aged 30-40 years who received the YFV17D yellow fever vaccine. The sample consisted of PBMCs, either bulk or a sorted T-cell subset (CD4+, CD8+, memory, or dextramer-sorted; not recorded which), taken 45 days after the yellow fever booster vaccination.

DNA of the CDR3: TGTGCCAGCAGCTTAGAAGGCGTGACACATAAACTGTTTTTT. Its protein is CASSLEGVTHKLFF. The V gene is TRBV7-9, the J gene TRBJ1-4, with D uncertain. Trimming pared 1 base from V and 11 bases from J, leaving 14 bases between. CDR3 length: 14 amino acids. Germline CDR1 reads SEHNR; CDR2 reads FQNEAQ (reference sequence).